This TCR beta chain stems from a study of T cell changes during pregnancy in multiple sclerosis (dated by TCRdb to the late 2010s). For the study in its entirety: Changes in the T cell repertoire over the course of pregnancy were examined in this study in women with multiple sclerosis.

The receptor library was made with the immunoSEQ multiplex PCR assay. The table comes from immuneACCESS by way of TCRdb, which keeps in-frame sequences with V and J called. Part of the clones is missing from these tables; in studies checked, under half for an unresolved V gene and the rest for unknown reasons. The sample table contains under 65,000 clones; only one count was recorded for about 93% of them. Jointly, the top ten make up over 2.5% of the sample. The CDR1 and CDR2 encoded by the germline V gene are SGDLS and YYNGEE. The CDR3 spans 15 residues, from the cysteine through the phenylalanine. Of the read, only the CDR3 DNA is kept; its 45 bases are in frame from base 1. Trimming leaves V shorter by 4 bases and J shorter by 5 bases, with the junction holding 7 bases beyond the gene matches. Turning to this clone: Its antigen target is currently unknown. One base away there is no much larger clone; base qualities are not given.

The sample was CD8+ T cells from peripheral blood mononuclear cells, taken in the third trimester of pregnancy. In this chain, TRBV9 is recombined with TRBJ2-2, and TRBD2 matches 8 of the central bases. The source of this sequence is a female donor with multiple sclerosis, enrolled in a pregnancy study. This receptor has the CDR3 CASSSGTRGTGELFF. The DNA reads TGTGCCAGCAGCAGCGGGACTAGAGGTACCGGGGAGCTGTTTTTT.